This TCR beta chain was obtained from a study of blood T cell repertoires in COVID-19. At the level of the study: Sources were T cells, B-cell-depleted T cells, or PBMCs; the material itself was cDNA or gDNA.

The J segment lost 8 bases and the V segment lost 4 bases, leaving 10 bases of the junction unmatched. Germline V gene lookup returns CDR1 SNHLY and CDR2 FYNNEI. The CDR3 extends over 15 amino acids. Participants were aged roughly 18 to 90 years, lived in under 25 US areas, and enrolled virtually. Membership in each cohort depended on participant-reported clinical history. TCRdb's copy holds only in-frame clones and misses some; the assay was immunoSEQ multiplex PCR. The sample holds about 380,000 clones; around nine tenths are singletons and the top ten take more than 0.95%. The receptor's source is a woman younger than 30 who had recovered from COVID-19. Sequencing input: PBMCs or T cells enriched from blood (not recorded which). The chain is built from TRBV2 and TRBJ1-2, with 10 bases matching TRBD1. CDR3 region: CASSGTGGAVYGYTF. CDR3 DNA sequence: TGTGCCAGCAGTGGGACAGGGGGAGCAGTCTACGGCTACACCTTC. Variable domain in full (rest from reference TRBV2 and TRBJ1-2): EPEVTQTPSHQVTQMGQEVILRCVPISNHLYFYWYRQILGQKVEFLVSFYNNEISEKSEIFDDQFSVERPDGSNFTLKIRSTKLEDSAMYFCASSGTGGAVYGYTFGSGTRLTVV.